This T cell receptor (beta chain) was documented in a study of blood T cell repertoires in COVID-19. Study details: The United States, Italy and Spain supplied acute and convalescent COVID-19 samples. PBMCs, B-cell-depleted T cells, or T cells provided the cDNA or gDNA that made up the material.

In the study's own analysis: Reference gene primer amplification in the assay estimated nucleated cell counts. TCRdb's table, derived via immunoSEQ multiplex PCR, lists solely in-frame clones and lacks some. V, J and clone size are those of that table, while D and trimming were read from the DNA. The sample records 62,000 or so clones, approximately 92% being singletons. V trimming: 4 bases; J trimming: 5 bases; junction bases outside the gene matches: 5. This CDR3 spans 14 amino acids. The germline gives CDR1 LGHDT, CDR2 YNNKEL (reference sequence). V is TRBV3-1 (or the pseudogene TRBV3-2) and J is TRBJ2-4, with TRBD1 matching over 7 bases. The specimen sequenced was peripheral blood. The source is a man aged 50 or older with acute or convalescent COVID-19. The CDR3 DNA reads as TGTGCCAGCAGCCCCGGGACAGAAGAAAACATTCAGTACTTC. Protein sequence: CASSPGTEENIQYF.